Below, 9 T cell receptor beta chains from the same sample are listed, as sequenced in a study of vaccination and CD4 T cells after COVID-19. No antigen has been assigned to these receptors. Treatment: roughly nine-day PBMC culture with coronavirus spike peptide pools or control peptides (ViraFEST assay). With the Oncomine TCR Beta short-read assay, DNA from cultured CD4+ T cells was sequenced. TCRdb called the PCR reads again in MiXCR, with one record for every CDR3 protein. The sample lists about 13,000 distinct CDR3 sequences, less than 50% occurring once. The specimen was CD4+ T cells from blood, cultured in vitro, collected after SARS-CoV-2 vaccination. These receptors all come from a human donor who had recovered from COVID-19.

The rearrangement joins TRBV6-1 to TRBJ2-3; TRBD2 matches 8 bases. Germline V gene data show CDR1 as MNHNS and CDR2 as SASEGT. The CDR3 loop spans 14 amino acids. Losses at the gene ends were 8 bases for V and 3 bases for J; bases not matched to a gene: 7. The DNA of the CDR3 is TGTGCCAGCCGTCGGGGGGGAGGTACAGATACGCAGTATTTT. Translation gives CASRRGGGTDTQYF.

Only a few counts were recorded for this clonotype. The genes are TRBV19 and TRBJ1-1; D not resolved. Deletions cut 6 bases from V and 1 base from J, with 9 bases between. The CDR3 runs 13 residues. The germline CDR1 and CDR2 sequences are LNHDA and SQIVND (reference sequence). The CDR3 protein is CASRLHRNTEAFF. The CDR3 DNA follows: TGTGCCAGTAGGCTACATAGGAACACTGAAGCTTTCTTT.

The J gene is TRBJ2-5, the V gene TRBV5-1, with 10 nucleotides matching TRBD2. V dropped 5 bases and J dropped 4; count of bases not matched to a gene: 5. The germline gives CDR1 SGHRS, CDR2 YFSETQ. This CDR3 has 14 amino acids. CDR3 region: CASRVSGGSETQYF. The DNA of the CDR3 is TGCGCCAGCAGGGTTAGCGGGGGGTCAGAGACCCAGTACTTC.

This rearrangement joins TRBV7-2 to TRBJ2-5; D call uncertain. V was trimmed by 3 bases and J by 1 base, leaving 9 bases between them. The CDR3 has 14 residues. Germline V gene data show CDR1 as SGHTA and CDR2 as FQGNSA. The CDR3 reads CASSLGFGQETQYF. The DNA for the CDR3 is TGTGCCAGCAGCTTGGGGTTCGGCCAAGAGACCCAGTACTTC.

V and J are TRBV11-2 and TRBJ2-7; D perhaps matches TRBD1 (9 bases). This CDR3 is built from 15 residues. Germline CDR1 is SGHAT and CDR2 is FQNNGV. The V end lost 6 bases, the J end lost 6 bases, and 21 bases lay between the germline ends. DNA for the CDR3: TGTGCCAGCAGGTACACAGGGGGCGCGGGAGGCGAGCAGTACTTC. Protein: CASRYTGGAGGEQYF.

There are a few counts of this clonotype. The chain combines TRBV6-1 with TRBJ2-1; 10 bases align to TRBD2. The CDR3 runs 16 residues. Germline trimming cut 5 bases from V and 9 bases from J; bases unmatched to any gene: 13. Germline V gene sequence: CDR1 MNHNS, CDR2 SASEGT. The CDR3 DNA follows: TGTGCCAGCAGTCCCGAAGCGGGAGGGGTTTTTGGTGAGCAGTTCTTC. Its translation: CASSPEAGGVFGEQFF.

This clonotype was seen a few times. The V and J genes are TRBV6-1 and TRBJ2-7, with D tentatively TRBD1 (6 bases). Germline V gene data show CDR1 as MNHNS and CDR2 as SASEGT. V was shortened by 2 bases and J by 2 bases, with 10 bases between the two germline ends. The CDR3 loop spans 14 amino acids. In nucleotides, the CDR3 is TGTGCCAGCAGTGAAAACAGGGTTCCCTACGAGCAGTACTTC. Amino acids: CASSENRVPYEQYF.

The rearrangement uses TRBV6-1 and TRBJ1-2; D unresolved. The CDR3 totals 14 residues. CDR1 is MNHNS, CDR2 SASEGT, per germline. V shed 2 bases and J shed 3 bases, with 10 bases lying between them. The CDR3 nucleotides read TGTGCCAGCAGTGAAATAGGGTTAGACTATGGCTACACCTTC. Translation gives CASSEIGLDYGYTF.

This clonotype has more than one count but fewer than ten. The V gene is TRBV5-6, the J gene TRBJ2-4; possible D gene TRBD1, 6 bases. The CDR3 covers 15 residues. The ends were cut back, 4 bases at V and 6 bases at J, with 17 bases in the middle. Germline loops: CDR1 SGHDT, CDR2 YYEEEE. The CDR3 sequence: CASSEGLGAANIQYF. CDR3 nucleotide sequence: TGTGCCAGCAGCGAGGGTCTGGGGGCCGCAAACATTCAGTACTTC.